This TCR beta chain was identified during a study of cytomegalovirus exposure and HLA in healthy donors (dated by TCRdb to the late 2010s). Regarding the research as a whole: A later analysis indicated that the 90 to 150 validation repertoires were generated on the platform also employed for the approximately 700 repertoires of the first cohort. The aim of the study was to test whether cataloging public T cell receptors could identify signatures of past pathogen exposure. Besides the first cohort of approximately 710 subjects, a separate validation cohort made up of about 120 different subjects was used. To predict cytomegalovirus infection status, the study brought together high-throughput TCR immunosequencing, statistical association of individual TCRs with disease status, and machine learning. Overall results and qualifications from the work: Most TCR sequences were seen in very few donors, while some public TCRs were found in many individuals. Subsequent analysis determined that TCRs grouped into clusters in the first cohort also showed a tendency toward co-occurrence across the 90 to 150 validation repertoires, and roughly 94% of cluster scores exceeded 0. All 110 or so repertoires were used to score co-occurrence in the validation cohort in a later analysis, because that analysis had no HLA typing for the cohort. The study gave a list of 150 to 200 TCR beta chains associated with cytomegalovirus. It was suggested by the authors that the approach could potentially be generalized to other disease states and immunological phenotypes. In vitro tests confirmed that a few of the cytomegalovirus-associated TCR beta chains recognize cytomegalovirus antigens. Cytomegalovirus status was reported to be diagnosed by the classifier with high specificity and sensitivity in both the original and validation cohorts.

The method was the immunoSEQ multiplex PCR assay. The paper's data handling went like this. A statistical classification framework was developed to diagnose cytomegalovirus status using the catalog of TCR beta chain sequences. The source is immuneACCESS, and TCRdb retained only in-frame sequences with V and J called. Part of the clones is not carried over; for the studies checked, unresolved V genes explain less than half of this, and the remainder is unexplained. That table supplies the V and J calls and clone size; D and trimming were determined from the DNA. The sample table contains tens of thousands of clones; only one count was recorded for almost 85% of them. The leading ten clones occupy 9% to 13% of the sample. The donors were included in the validation cohort of 120 subjects, a group kept apart from the roughly 680-subject first cohort. Taken from cysteine to phenylalanine, the CDR3 has 16 residues. Only the CDR3 DNA is retained, 48 bases long and in frame from the first base. Trimming accounts for 1 base at V and 7 bases at J, while the number of junction bases matched to no gene is 8. CDR1 and CDR2, looked up from the germline V gene, are SGHRS and YFSETQ.

With regard to this clone: It lacks a known antigen. It has no much larger one-base neighbor in the sample; base qualities were not kept.

The sequenced material came from PBMCs. The rearranged chain carries TRBV5-1 and TRBJ2-1, and TRBD2 matches 10 of the central bases. The receptor was derived from a woman between 18 and 29 years old in good health and CMV-seropositive. The DNA reads TGCGCCAGCAGCTTGACTATAGCGGGGGGCATGAATGAGCAGTTCTTC. Protein translation: CASSLTIAGGMNEQFF.